Presented here are 8 T cell receptor beta chains from one specimen sequenced in a study of human T cells and chemical hapten exposure. MiXCR was run by TCRdb on the RACE reads, yielding one entry per CDR3 protein. Of fewer than 500,000 distinct CDR3 sequences in the sample, more than 4.5% were seen once. This sample's time point: patch test 1, 2 weeks after DPC sensitization. Treatment in this sample: therapeutic diphenylcyclopropenone sensitization with weekly scalp DPC. This material consisted of whole blood, taken in connection with sensitization to the hapten diphenylcyclopropenone (DPC). The receptor source for this set is a woman between 50 and 59 years old with alopecia areata. Some clones in this sample may be carry-over from other donors' samples.

This clonotype was observed a few times. This sequence joins TRBV24-1 and TRBJ2-7; D remains ambiguous. Germline values: CDR1 KGHDR, CDR2 SFDVKD. The V end lost 10 bases, the J end lost 6 bases, and 9 bases lay between the germline ends. The CDR3 length is 10 residues. The CDR3 DNA is TGTGCCACGCCCGGGTTCGAGCAGTACTTC. Protein product: CATPGFEQYF.

This clonotype occurred a few times. The chain recombines TRBV20-1 with TRBJ2-1; D remains ambiguous. The CDR3 runs 13 residues. Trimming pared 5 bases from V and 7 bases from J, leaving 15 bases between. Germline-derived CDR1 and CDR2 are DFQATT and SNEGSKA (reference sequence). Here the CDR3 reads CSAQRTGRNEQFF. The CDR3 nucleotides read TGCAGTGCTCAGAGAACCGGTAGGAATGAGCAGTTCTTC.

The genes are TRBV5-8 and TRBJ2-7; the D is unclear. Germline CDR1 reads SGHTS; CDR2 reads YDEGEE. V was trimmed by 3 bases and J by 6 bases, leaving 13 bases between them. CDR3 length: 13 amino acids. The CDR3 DNA reads TGTGCCAGCAGCTGGGTGACCTCGGCCGAGCAGTACTTC. Encoded protein: CASSWVTSAEQYF.

This clonotype has ten or more counts. The chain uses TRBV6-5 and TRBJ1-3, with D unclear. This CDR3 contains 20 residues. Germline values: CDR1 MNHEY, CDR2 SVGAGI. Trimming removed 4 bases from V and 0 bases from J, with 25 bases in between. The DNA for the CDR3 is TGTGCCAGCAGTTCGTTACCCCTCTTGAGTGAAGGGAGCTCTGGAAACACCATATATTTT. Amino acid sequence: CASSSLPLLSEGSSGNTIYF.

The rearrangement joins TRBV13 to TRBJ2-7; 10 positions match TRBD2. The CDR3 is 16 residues long. Germline assignment: CDR1 PRHDT and CDR2 FYEKMQ (reference sequence). With V trimmed by 1 base and J by 7 bases, 10 bases remained unmatched. CDR3: CASSLALAGERREQYF. CDR3 sequence (DNA): TGTGCCAGCAGCTTAGCCCTAGCGGGGGAGCGGAGGGAGCAGTACTTC.

This chain joins TRBV30 and TRBJ2-3; the D gene is possibly TRBD2 (6 bases). Per the germline V gene, CDR1 is GTSNPN and CDR2 is SVGIG (reference sequence). V lost 0 bases and J lost 5, with 9 bases in between. The CDR3 loop spans 13 amino acids. The CDR3, as DNA: TGTGCCTGGAGTGTAAGGAGGGGAGATACGCAGTATTTT. Its translation: CAWSVRRGDTQYF.

This clonotype was seen once. This sequence joins TRBV19 and TRBJ2-3; 8 bases are shared with TRBD1. V lost 7 bases, J lost 2 bases, and 8 bases stayed unmatched. Germline V CDR1 and CDR2: LNHDA, SQIVND (reference sequence). The CDR3 consists of 15 residues. The CDR3 nucleotides read TGTGCCAGTACCTTGGGGACAGGAAACACAGATACGCAGTATTTT. Protein product: CASTLGTGNTDTQYF.

The CDR3 DNA follows: TGTGCCAGCAGCTTGGACCTATTCGGGGAGCAGTTCTTC. The encoded protein is CASSLDLFGEQFF. The chain joins TRBV7-6 to TRBJ2-1; no clear D. The V and J ends lost 3 bases and 10 bases respectively, with 13 bases between them. The CDR3 runs 13 residues. Per germline, CDR1 SGHVS and CDR2 FNYEAQ.